Listed below are T cell receptor beta chains from one sample, sequenced in a study of blood T cell repertoires in COVID-19. Here immunoSEQ multiplex PCR was the method, and the copy in TCRdb shows in-frame clones only, minus some. The sample has roughly 200,000 clones, roughly 88% seen once. The source material was peripheral blood. Receptor source: a woman aged 40 to 49 who had recovered from COVID-19. CDR3s include the opening cysteine and the closing phenylalanine or tryptophan. The D gene is left open where the match is weak. The size of a clone is reported for some rows only, either as once, few or many, or as a class for expanded clones.

j_call: TRBJ1-5; d_call: .; v_call: TRBV25-1; clone_size: once; cdr3_aa: CASSESGQGVQPQHF; cdr3_nt: TGTGCCAGCAGTGAGTCCGGCCAGGGCGTCCAGCCCCAGCATTTT
j_call: TRBJ1-1; d_call: TRBD1; v_call: TRBV12-3/TRBV12-4; clone_size: .; cdr3_aa: CASSQGASEAFF; cdr3_nt: TGTGCCAGCAGTCAGGGGGCAAGTGAAGCTTTCTTT
j_call: TRBJ2-7; d_call: .; v_call: TRBV2; clone_size: .; cdr3_aa: CASSTGQEDEQYF; cdr3_nt: TGTGCCAGCAGTACGGGACAAGAGGACGAGCAGTACTTC
j_call: TRBJ2-7; d_call: TRBD2; v_call: TRBV4-2; clone_size: .; cdr3_aa: CASSPPTSGISYEQYF; cdr3_nt: TGTGCCAGCAGCCCTCCGACTAGCGGGATTTCCTACGAGCAGTACTTC
j_call: TRBJ1-1; d_call: TRBD1; v_call: TRBV28; clone_size: .; cdr3_aa: CASSLGQPMNTEAFF; cdr3_nt: TGTGCCAGCAGCTTGGGACAGCCTATGAACACTGAAGCTTTCTTT
j_call: TRBJ2-7; d_call: .; v_call: TRBV5-8; clone_size: once; cdr3_aa: CASSLEGHSYEQYF; cdr3_nt: TGTGCCAGCAGCTTGGAAGGACATTCCTACGAGCAGTACTTC
j_call: TRBJ1-2; d_call: .; v_call: TRBV6-6; clone_size: .; cdr3_aa: CASSSYQGGHYGYTF; cdr3_nt: TGTGCCAGCAGCTCCTACCAGGGAGGTCACTATGGCTACACCTTC
j_call: TRBJ1-1; d_call: .; v_call: TRBV29-1; clone_size: few; cdr3_aa: CSVECPYTEAFF; cdr3_nt: TGCAGCGTTGAGTGTCCTTACACTGAAGCTTTCTTT
j_call: TRBJ1-2; d_call: .; v_call: TRBV28; clone_size: .; cdr3_aa: CASSIYRVPNYGYTF; cdr3_nt: TGTGCCAGCAGTATCTACAGGGTCCCTAACTATGGCTACACCTTC
j_call: TRBJ2-7; d_call: TRBD1; v_call: TRBV15; clone_size: .; cdr3_aa: CATSRDPDRAEQYF; cdr3_nt: TGTGCCACCAGCAGAGACCCCGACAGGGCCGAGCAGTACTTC
j_call: TRBJ2-2; d_call: TRBD2; v_call: TRBV15; clone_size: .; cdr3_aa: CATSRVGSGRSGELFF; cdr3_nt: TGTGCCACCAGCAGAGTTGGTAGCGGGAGATCCGGGGAGCTGTTTTTT
j_call: TRBJ1-4; d_call: TRBD1; v_call: TRBV9; clone_size: .; cdr3_aa: CASSLGEGTANEKLFF; cdr3_nt: TGTGCCAGCAGCCTCGGTGAGGGGACAGCTAATGAAAAACTGTTTTTT
j_call: TRBJ1-2; d_call: TRBD1; v_call: TRBV27; clone_size: .; cdr3_aa: CASSLTTGIRGYTF; cdr3_nt: TGTGCCAGCAGTCTCACGACAGGGATCCGTGGCTACACCTTC
j_call: TRBJ1-1; d_call: .; v_call: TRBV18; clone_size: .; cdr3_aa: CASLGQGNTEAFF; cdr3_nt: TGTGCCAGTTTGGGCCAGGGGAACACTGAAGCTTTCTTT
j_call: TRBJ2-1; d_call: TRBD1; v_call: TRBV15; clone_size: .; cdr3_aa: CATSRGQGRNEQFF; cdr3_nt: TGTGCCACCAGCAGAGGACAGGGGAGGAATGAGCAGTTCTTC
j_call: TRBJ2-7; d_call: TRBD1; v_call: TRBV7-2; clone_size: .; cdr3_aa: CASSPKGQGFDEQYF; cdr3_nt: TGTGCCAGCAGCCCCAAGGGACAGGGTTTCGACGAGCAGTACTTC
j_call: TRBJ1-1; d_call: TRBD1; v_call: TRBV2; clone_size: once; cdr3_aa: CASSGSAGGNVNTEAFF; cdr3_nt: TGTGCCAGCAGCGGCTCAGCAGGGGGCAACGTGAACACTGAAGCTTTCTTT
j_call: TRBJ2-7; d_call: TRBD2; v_call: TRBV2; clone_size: many; cdr3_aa: CASSERTSGIYEQYF; cdr3_nt: TGTGCCAGCAGTGAGAGGACTAGCGGGATATACGAGCAGTACTTC
j_call: TRBJ2-7; d_call: TRBD1; v_call: TRBV2; clone_size: .; cdr3_aa: CASSEPGQATYEQYF; cdr3_nt: TGTGCCAGCAGTGAGCCCGGACAGGCCACCTACGAGCAGTACTTC
j_call: TRBJ2-2; d_call: TRBD1; v_call: TRBV7-2; clone_size: once; cdr3_aa: CASSSKPRGYTGELFF; cdr3_nt: TGTGCCAGCAGCTCGAAGCCCAGGGGGTACACCGGGGAGCTGTTTTTT
j_call: TRBJ1-3; d_call: TRBD1; v_call: TRBV7-9; clone_size: .; cdr3_aa: CASSLVRGPESGNTIYF; cdr3_nt: TGTGCCAGCAGCTTAGTTAGGGGGCCAGAATCTGGAAACACCATATATTTT
j_call: TRBJ1-2; d_call: .; v_call: TRBV19; clone_size: .; cdr3_aa: CASSARQTSNYGYTF; cdr3_nt: TGTGCCAGTAGTGCCCGACAGACAAGCAACTATGGCTACACCTTC
j_call: TRBJ2-1; d_call: TRBD2; v_call: TRBV5-1; clone_size: .; cdr3_aa: CASNLAGDYNEQFF; cdr3_nt: TGCGCCAGCAATCTAGCGGGAGACTACAATGAGCAGTTCTTC
j_call: TRBJ1-1; d_call: .; v_call: TRBV12-3/TRBV12-4; clone_size: .; cdr3_aa: CASSFRGNTEAFF; cdr3_nt: TGTGCCAGCAGTTTTCGGGGTAACACTGAAGCTTTCTTT
j_call: TRBJ2-7; d_call: .; v_call: TRBV24-1; clone_size: .; cdr3_aa: CATSDPQGPEQYF; cdr3_nt: TGTGCCACCAGTGACCCCCAGGGGCCCGAGCAGTACTTC
j_call: TRBJ2-7; d_call: TRBD2; v_call: TRBV28; clone_size: .; cdr3_aa: CASSKLAGGDNEQYF; cdr3_nt: TGTGCCAGCAGTAAACTAGCGGGAGGGGACAACGAGCAGTACTTC
j_call: TRBJ2-1; d_call: .; v_call: TRBV3-1/TRBV3-2; clone_size: .; cdr3_aa: CASSQRELGAGNEQFF; cdr3_nt: TGTGCCAGCAGCCAGAGAGAGCTGGGAGCGGGTAATGAGCAGTTCTTC
j_call: TRBJ2-2; d_call: .; v_call: TRBV9; clone_size: .; cdr3_aa: CASSEQGNTGELFF; cdr3_nt: TGTGCCAGCAGCGAGCAGGGAAACACCGGGGAGCTGTTTTTT
j_call: TRBJ1-2; d_call: TRBD1; v_call: TRBV5-4; clone_size: .; cdr3_aa: CASSPDRVQFYGYTF; cdr3_nt: TGTGCCAGCAGCCCTGACAGGGTCCAATTTTATGGCTACACCTTC
j_call: TRBJ2-7; d_call: TRBD1; v_call: TRBV18; clone_size: .; cdr3_aa: CASSPWTGGDEQYF; cdr3_nt: TGTGCCAGCTCACCTTGGACAGGGGGCGACGAGCAGTACTTC
j_call: TRBJ1-2; d_call: .; v_call: TRBV5-1; clone_size: once; cdr3_aa: CASSRRMQEEAYGYTF; cdr3_nt: TGCGCCAGCAGCAGACGGATGCAGGAGGAGGCCTATGGCTACACCTTC
j_call: TRBJ2-7; d_call: .; v_call: TRBV5-1; clone_size: .; cdr3_aa: CASSLVGQQFLTYEQYF; cdr3_nt: TGCGCCAGCAGCTTGGTTGGACAGCAATTCCTGACCTACGAGCAGTACTTC
j_call: TRBJ1-5; d_call: TRBD1; v_call: TRBV2; clone_size: .; cdr3_aa: CASSGQGGNQPQHF; cdr3_nt: TGTGCCAGCAGTGGACAGGGCGGCAATCAGCCCCAGCATTTT
j_call: TRBJ1-1; d_call: .; v_call: TRBV4-2; clone_size: .; cdr3_aa: CASSQGSAFRNTEAFF; cdr3_nt: TGTGCCAGCAGCCAGGGGAGCGCTTTCAGGAACACTGAAGCTTTCTTT
j_call: TRBJ2-1; d_call: .; v_call: TRBV7-2; clone_size: .; cdr3_aa: CASSSSSATRRQFF; cdr3_nt: TGTGCCAGCAGCTCATCTAGCGCTACCCGACGGCAGTTCTTC
j_call: TRBJ2-3; d_call: TRBD2; v_call: TRBV18; clone_size: .; cdr3_aa: CASSPLEGAGDTDTQYF; cdr3_nt: TGTGCCAGCTCACCTCTGGAAGGGGCGGGAGACACAGATACGCAGTATTTT
j_call: TRBJ1-5; d_call: TRBD1; v_call: TRBV6-2/TRBV6-3; clone_size: .; cdr3_aa: CASSLGQGSGQPQHF; cdr3_nt: TGTGCCAGCAGTTTAGGACAGGGAAGCGGTCAGCCCCAGCATTTT
j_call: TRBJ1-2; d_call: .; v_call: TRBV7-9; clone_size: .; cdr3_aa: CASSLQVAGGSGYTF; cdr3_nt: TGTGCCAGCAGCTTACAGGTCGCGGGGGGTAGCGGCTACACCTTC
j_call: TRBJ2-1; d_call: TRBD2; v_call: TRBV5-5; clone_size: .; cdr3_aa: CASSLGHSSGRTADEQFF; cdr3_nt: TGTGCCAGCAGCTTGGGCCACTCTAGCGGGAGGACCGCGGATGAGCAGTTCTTC
j_call: TRBJ1-2; d_call: .; v_call: TRBV28; clone_size: .; cdr3_aa: CASSLLTETNYGYTF; cdr3_nt: TGTGCCAGCAGTTTATTGACAGAGACTAACTATGGCTACACCTTC
j_call: TRBJ2-6; d_call: .; v_call: TRBV10-3; clone_size: .; cdr3_aa: CAIRGHLSSGANVLTF; cdr3_nt: TGTGCCATCAGGGGACACCTGAGCTCTGGGGCCAACGTCCTGACTTTC
j_call: TRBJ1-5; d_call: TRBD1; v_call: TRBV28; clone_size: .; cdr3_aa: CASSPTGGYQPQHF; cdr3_nt: TGTGCCAGCAGTCCAACAGGGGGGTATCAGCCCCAGCATTTT
j_call: TRBJ2-7; d_call: TRBD1; v_call: TRBV19; clone_size: .; cdr3_aa: CASSWTGESTYEQYF; cdr3_nt: TGTGCCAGTAGTTGGACAGGGGAATCGACCTACGAGCAGTACTTC
j_call: TRBJ1-4; d_call: .; v_call: TRBV7-2; clone_size: .; cdr3_aa: CASSPPGLNEKLFF; cdr3_nt: TGTGCCAGCAGCCCCCCGGGACTAAATGAAAAACTGTTTTTT
j_call: TRBJ2-7; d_call: .; v_call: TRBV30; clone_size: .; cdr3_aa: CAWSVRQSYEQYF; cdr3_nt: TGTGCCTGGAGTGTGCGACAGTCCTACGAGCAGTACTTC
j_call: TRBJ2-1; d_call: TRBD2; v_call: TRBV19; clone_size: .; cdr3_aa: CASIGTSGYNEQFF; cdr3_nt: TGTGCCAGTATCGGGACTAGCGGATACAATGAGCAGTTCTTC
j_call: TRBJ1-6; d_call: .; v_call: TRBV6-5; clone_size: .; cdr3_aa: CASSYSQAGSPLHF; cdr3_nt: TGTGCCAGCAGTTATAGTCAGGCCGGATCACCCCTCCACTTT